The 5 T cell receptor beta chains given below trace back to one sample, sequenced in a study of vaccination effects on CD4 cells after COVID-19. Assay: immunoSEQ multiplex PCR; the TCRdb copy retains only in-frame clones and omits some. The sample yields about 27,000 clones, around 70% seen once. These TCRs' antigens remain unknown. Before any sequencing was done, the ViraFEST assay used viral peptide pools to expand antigen-specific CD4+ T cells. Following 10 days of culture, CD4+ T cells were isolated. Absence of prior SARS-CoV-2 infection characterized the vaccine recipients, who showed negative nucleocapsid antibodies. The sequenced sample was CD4+ T cells from PBMCs cultured with SARS-CoV-2 spike peptides, obtained before COVID-19 vaccination. These TCRs come from a human donor who received a COVID-19 vaccine.

The chain couples TRBV3-1 (or the pseudogene TRBV3-2) to TRBJ1-1; D uncertain. The germline gives CDR1 LGHDT, CDR2 YNNKEL (reference sequence). The CDR3 covers 15 residues. V was pared by 4 bases and J by 4 bases, with 16 bases between. The CDR3 DNA reads as TGTGCCAGCAGCCCGAGTACCACCAGGAGCACTGAAGCTTTCTTT. This gives the protein CASSPSTTRSTEAFF.

This clone was seen just once. This chain's CDR3 is CASRQRVAKNIQYF. Here the CDR3 DNA reads TGTGCCAGCCGACAGCGAGTAGCCAAAAACATTCAGTACTTC. The chain combines TRBV2 with TRBJ2-4; D may be TRBD1 (5 bases). V lost 8 bases and J 0 bases, leaving 11 bases between the germline ends. The CDR3 is 14 amino acids. Germline CDR1 and CDR2: SNHLY and FYNNEI.

The chain carries TRBV5-6 and TRBJ2-2; 10 nucleotides line up with TRBD2. Germline values: CDR1 SGHDT, CDR2 YYEEEE. The V gene end was trimmed by 4 bases and the J gene end by 1 base; junction bases not matched to a gene: 13. The length of the CDR3 is 19 residues. This chain's CDR3 is CASSPKPGLATLNTGELFF. The CDR3 DNA sequence: TGTGCCAGCAGCCCCAAACCGGGACTAGCGACGCTGAACACCGGGGAGCTGTTTTTT.

The chain has TRBV5-6 and TRBJ1-5; D is uncertain. The CDR3 length is 16 residues. V dropped 3 bases and J dropped 0 bases, with 13 bases sitting between them. Germline values: CDR1 SGHDT, CDR2 YYEEEE. This CDR3 is CASSSHGFYSNQPQHF. CDR3 nucleotides: TGTGCCAGCAGCTCCCACGGGTTTTATAGCAATCAGCCCCAGCATTTT.

The J gene is TRBJ2-7, the V gene TRBV6-5; TRBD1 agrees at 10 bases. Germline V lookup: CDR1 MNHEY, CDR2 SVGAGI. Trimming at V came to 4 bases and at J to 7 bases, leaving 10 bases not matched to a gene. The CDR3 is 15 residues long. The DNA of the CDR3 is TGTGCCAGCAGTTTATGGACAGGGGGAGACGAAGAGCAGTACTTC. Its protein is CASSLWTGGDEEQYF.